This entry concerns a single TCR beta chain. These data belong to a study of HIV-infected patients and healthy controls. Whole blood was used without fractionation, so all unsorted peripheral T cells were included. CDR3 size: 14 residues. CDR1 and CDR2 (germline): SGHVS, FNYEAQ. Losses at the gene ends were 5 bases for V and 1 base for J; bases not matched to a gene: 3. Alpha and beta constant-region primers primed reverse transcription of around 540 ng RNA. Each of the alpha and beta chains got its own library through chain-specific third strand synthesis with indices. Each CDR3 protein gets one entry after TCRdb re-called the 5' RACE reads with MiXCR. This table holds about 17,000 distinct CDR3 sequences, over 9% found once.

Specimen: blood. This TCR was recovered from an adult in good health. V gene TRBV7-6 combines with J gene TRBJ2-3; 7 bases are shared with TRBD1. The CDR3 spells CASSRGQGTDTQYF. CDR3 DNA sequence: TGTGCCAGCAGCCGTGGACAGGGCACAGATACGCAGTATTTT.